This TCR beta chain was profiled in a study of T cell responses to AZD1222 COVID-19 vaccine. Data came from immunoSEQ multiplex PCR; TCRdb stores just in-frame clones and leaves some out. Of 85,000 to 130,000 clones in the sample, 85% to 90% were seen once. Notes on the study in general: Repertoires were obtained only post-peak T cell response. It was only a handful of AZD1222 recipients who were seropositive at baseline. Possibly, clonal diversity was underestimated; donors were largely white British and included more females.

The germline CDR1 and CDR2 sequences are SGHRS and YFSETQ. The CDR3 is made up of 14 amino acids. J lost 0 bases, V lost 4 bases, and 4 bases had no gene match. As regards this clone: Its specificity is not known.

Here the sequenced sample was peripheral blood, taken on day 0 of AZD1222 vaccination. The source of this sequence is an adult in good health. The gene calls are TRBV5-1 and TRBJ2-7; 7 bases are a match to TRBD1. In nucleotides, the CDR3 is TGCGCCAGCAGCCCCGGGACAGCCTCCTACGAGCAGTACTTC. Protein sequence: CASSPGTASYEQYF.